Only one count was recorded for the clone carrying this TCR beta chain. These data belong to a study of blood T cell repertoires in COVID-19. Exposed study participants had met a COVID-19 case within 2 weeks before entry. The table came from immunoSEQ multiplex PCR; TCRdb's copy has only in-frame clones and leaves some out. Of approximately 150,000 clones detected, 87% appear once; the ten largest clones hold roughly 4%. The junction had 5 bases not matched to a gene; V was cut back by 5 bases and J by 5 bases. This CDR3 is built from 15 residues. Germline V gene lookup returns CDR1 MNHEY and CDR2 SMNVEV (reference sequence).

Sample: PBMCs or T cells enriched from blood (not recorded which). The rearrangement joins TRBV27 to TRBJ2-1; 11 nucleotides line up with TRBD2. This receptor was taken from a woman in her thirties or forties who had been exposed to COVID-19. CDR3 nucleotide sequence: TGTGCCAGCAGTGTAAGACTAGCGGGGAACAATGAGCAGTTCTTC. This gives the protein CASSVRLAGNNEQFF.